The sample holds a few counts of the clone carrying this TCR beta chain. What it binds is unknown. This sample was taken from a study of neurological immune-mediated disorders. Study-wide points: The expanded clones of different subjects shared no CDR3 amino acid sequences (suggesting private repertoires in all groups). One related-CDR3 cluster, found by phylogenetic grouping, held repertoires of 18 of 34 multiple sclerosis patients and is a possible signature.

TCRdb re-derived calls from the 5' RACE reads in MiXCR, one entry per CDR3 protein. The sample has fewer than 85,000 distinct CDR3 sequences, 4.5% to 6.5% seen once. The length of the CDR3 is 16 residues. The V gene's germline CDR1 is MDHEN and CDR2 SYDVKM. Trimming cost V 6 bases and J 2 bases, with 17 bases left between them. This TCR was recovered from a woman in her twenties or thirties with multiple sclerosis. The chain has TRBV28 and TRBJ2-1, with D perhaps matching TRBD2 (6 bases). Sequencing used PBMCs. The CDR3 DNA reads TGTGCCAGCAGCCCCGGGGACTGGGGAGCCTACAATGAGCAGTTCTTC. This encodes CASSPGDWGAYNEQFF. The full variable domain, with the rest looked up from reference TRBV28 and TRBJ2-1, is DVKVTQSSRYLVKRTGEKVFLECVQDMDHENMFWYRQDPGLGLRLIYFSYDVKMKEKGDIPEGYSVSREKKERFSLILESASTNQTSMYLCASSPGDWGAYNEQFFGPGTRLTVL.